These T cell receptor beta chains were read from a single sample in a study of blood T cell repertoires in COVID-19. Clones were read by immunoSEQ multiplex PCR, and TCRdb kept only the in-frame ones, dropping some. The sample lists 55,000 to 75,000 clones; approximately 88% were seen once. The sample comprised peripheral blood. These receptors were collected from a human donor in a cohort sampled during active COVID-19. Each CDR3 is given with its conserved first and last residue. A D gene is named only where the DNA matches it firmly. A row's size may be missing; if present it is once, few, many or a size class.

v_gene	abundance	j_gene	d_gene	CDR3aa	CDR3nt
TRBV10-2	-	TRBJ1-2	TRBD1	CASNEGGSANYGYTF	TGCGCCAGCAATGAAGGGGGCTCGGCTAACTATGGCTACACCTTC
TRBV5-5	-	TRBJ1-5	-	CASSPGRAYSNQPQHF	TGTGCCAGCAGCCCCGGGCGGGCCTATAGCAATCAGCCCCAGCATTTT
TRBV5-1	-	TRBJ1-1	-	CASSLVPRQEMNTEAFF	TGCGCCAGCAGCTTGGTCCCAAGACAGGAGATGAACACTGAAGCTTTCTTT
TRBV4-3	-	TRBJ2-5	-	CASSARVERSQETQYF	TGCGCCAGCAGCGCCCGGGTCGAGCGGAGCCAAGAGACCCAGTACTTC
TRBV2	-	TRBJ1-1	-	CASSPGSGTEAFF	TGTGCCAGCAGTCCGGGGTCGGGCACTGAAGCTTTCTTT
TRBV19	-	TRBJ2-3	TRBD2	CASSPPGLAGDTDTQYF	TGTGCCAGTAGTCCGCCGGGACTAGCGGGGGACACAGATACGCAGTATTTT
TRBV29-1	-	TRBJ2-4	-	CSVQGRLAKNIQYF	TGCAGCGTCCAGGGGCGGCTAGCCAAAAACATTCAGTACTTC
TRBV19	-	TRBJ2-5	TRBD2	CASSIGLAGGPEQETQYF	TGTGCCAGTAGTATCGGACTAGCGGGGGGGCCGGAGCAAGAGACCCAGTACTTC
TRBV4-3	-	TRBJ1-2	-	CASSQVVLNYDYTF	TGCGCCAGCAGCCAAGTGGTGCTTAACTATGACTACACCTTC
TRBV4-1	-	TRBJ2-2	TRBD1	CASSRFLDRGPTNTGELFF	TGCGCCAGCAGCCGATTCTTAGACAGGGGACCCACGAACACCGGGGAGCTGTTTTTT
TRBV5-5	once	TRBJ1-5	-	CASSGAGGEAYQPQHF	TGTGCCAGCAGCGGGGCCGGGGGGGAGGCGTACCAGCCCCAGCATTTT
TRBV5-4	-	TRBJ2-2	-	CASSSEDMNTGELFF	TGTGCCAGCAGCTCCGAGGACATGAACACCGGGGAGCTGTTTTTT
TRBV15	-	TRBJ2-5	-	CATSRGVSIQETQYF	TGTGCCACCAGCAGAGGAGTATCTATTCAAGAGACCCAGTACTTC
TRBV19	-	TRBJ2-3	-	CASSIRGGASLETDTQYF	TGTGCCAGTAGTATAAGAGGAGGGGCTAGTCTTGAGACAGATACGCAGTATTTT
TRBV28	-	TRBJ1-6	-	CATRTPSSYNSPLHF	TGTGCTACCAGGACACCGAGCTCCTATAATTCACCCCTCCACTTT
TRBV7-6	few	TRBJ2-7	-	CASSFMEGYEQYF	TGTGCCAGCAGCTTTATGGAGGGCTACGAGCAGTACTTC
TRBV19	-	TRBJ1-1	-	CASRGGRNTEAFF	TGTGCCAGCCGAGGGGGTAGGAACACTGAAGCTTTCTTT
TRBV12-3/TRBV12-4	-	TRBJ2-2	-	CASSLRNTGELFF	TGTGCCAGCAGTTTGAGGAACACCGGGGAGCTGTTTTTT
TRBV19	-	TRBJ1-5	TRBD1	CASSPDRVYQPQHF	TGTGCCAGTAGTCCCGACAGGGTTTATCAGCCCCAGCATTTT
TRBV13	-	TRBJ2-7	-	CASSSGGGGSYEQYF	TGTGCCAGCAGCTCCGGGGGCGGGGGTTCCTACGAGCAGTACTTC
TRBV5-4	-	TRBJ2-3	TRBD1	CASSLGGQGATDTQYF	TGTGCCAGCAGCTTGGGAGGACAGGGGGCGACAGATACGCAGTATTTT
TRBV13	-	TRBJ2-3	-	CASSSHSTDTQYF	TGTGCCAGCAGCTCCCACAGTACAGATACGCAGTATTTT
TRBV18	-	TRBJ2-1	TRBD1	CASSLDRVSEQFF	TGTGCCAGCTCACTCGACAGGGTTAGTGAGCAGTTCTTC
TRBV6-5	-	TRBJ1-2	TRBD1	CASRFVQGGYTF	TGTGCCAGCAGATTCGTACAGGGGGGCTACACCTTC
TRBV7-8	-	TRBJ2-1	-	CASSFGPSSYNEQFF	TGTGCCAGCAGCTTCGGTCCGAGCTCCTACAATGAGCAGTTCTTC
TRBV9	few	TRBJ1-4	-	CASSVRAANEKLFF	TGTGCCAGCAGCGTCAGGGCGGCGAATGAAAAACTGTTTTTT
TRBV18	-	TRBJ1-3	-	CASSPGSGSGNTIYF	TGTGCCAGCTCACCAGGCTCTGGCTCTGGAAACACCATATATTTT
TRBV10-3	-	TRBJ1-5	-	CAISESLDRTQHF	TGTGCCATCAGTGAGTCGCTGGACAGAACCCAGCATTTT
TRBV4-3	-	TRBJ2-1	TRBD2	CASSQDGLGSYNEQFF	TGCGCCAGCAGCCAGGACGGACTAGGCTCCTACAATGAGCAGTTCTTC
TRBV6-2/TRBV6-3	-	TRBJ1-1	TRBD1	CASSYRTGVAEAFF	TGTGCCAGCAGTTACCGGACAGGGGTTGCTGAAGCTTTCTTT
TRBV27	-	TRBJ1-1	TRBD1	CASSLQGAQNEAFF	TGTGCCAGCAGTTTGCAGGGGGCGCAGAATGAAGCTTTCTTT
TRBV19	once	TRBJ1-5	-	CASSIASGGYSNQPQHF	TGTGCCAGTAGTATAGCGTCCGGGGGTTATAGCAATCAGCCCCAGCATTTT
TRBV30	-	TRBJ2-1	TRBD2	CAFSGGAAGYNEQFF	TGTGCCTTTAGCGGGGGGGCCGCCGGGTACAATGAGCAGTTCTTC
TRBV20-1	-	TRBJ2-7	-	CSASPRISAVKNQTYYEQYF	TGCAGTGCTAGTCCTCGTATTTCGGCGGTAAAGAACCAAACTTACTACGAGCAGTACTTC
TRBV28	-	TRBJ1-2	-	CASKSLRQDYYGYTF	TGTGCCAGCAAGAGTCTCCGACAGGACTACTATGGCTACACCTTC
TRBV6-5	-	TRBJ1-5	TRBD1	CASREGQVLGQPQHF	TGTGCCAGCAGGGAGGGACAGGTCCTAGGTCAGCCCCAGCATTTT
TRBV7-2	-	TRBJ2-5	-	CASSLIKRETQYF	TGTGCCAGCAGCTTAATCAAGAGGGAGACCCAGTACTTC
TRBV7-2	-	TRBJ2-1	TRBD1	CASSPGTGTRNEQFF	TGTGCCAGCAGCCCTGGGACAGGGACGAGGAATGAGCAGTTCTTC
TRBV24-1	-	TRBJ2-3	TRBD2	CATSDPREGRADTQYF	TGTGCCACCAGTGATCCTCGGGAGGGCCGAGCGGATACGCAGTATTTT
TRBV19	once	TRBJ2-1	-	CASSIDYGLAFNEQFF	TGTGCCAGTAGTATAGATTACGGGTTGGCTTTCAATGAGCAGTTCTTC
TRBV27	-	TRBJ2-3	TRBD2	CASSFVAGGTDTQYF	TGTGCCAGCAGTTTCGTAGCGGGGGGCACAGATACGCAGTATTTT
TRBV5-1	-	TRBJ2-1	TRBD2	CASSGTSGLHEQFF	TGCGCCAGCAGCGGGACTAGCGGTTTACATGAGCAGTTCTTC
TRBV27	-	TRBJ2-7	-	CASSLQGSFYEQYF	TGTGCCAGCAGTTTGCAAGGGAGCTTCTACGAGCAGTACTTC
TRBV29-1	-	TRBJ1-3	-	CSVEDAGAPGNTIYF	TGCAGCGTTGAAGATGCAGGGGCTCCCGGAAACACCATATATTTT
TRBV5-1	-	TRBJ2-3	-	CASSLGQNTDTQYF	TGCGCCAGCAGCTTGGGACAAAACACAGATACGCAGTATTTT
TRBV10-3	once	TRBJ2-3	-	CAISGTGSDTQYF	TGTGCCATCAGTGGGACGGGATCAGATACGCAGTATTTT
TRBV6-4	-	TRBJ1-6	-	CASSDTGRTLHF	TGTGCCAGCAGTGACACCGGGAGGACCCTCCACTTT
TRBV18	-	TRBJ2-7	TRBD1	CASSPNGQGGSYEQYF	TGTGCCAGCTCACCCAACGGACAGGGTGGCTCCTACGAGCAGTACTTC
TRBV20-1	-	TRBJ2-3	TRBD2	CSASQAGGTDTQYF	TGCAGTGCTAGTCAGGCGGGAGGCACAGATACGCAGTATTTT
TRBV3-1/TRBV3-2	-	TRBJ2-6	-	CASSPNGANVLTF	TGTGCCAGCAGCCCCAATGGGGCCAACGTCCTGACTTTC
TRBV9	-	TRBJ2-7	-	CASSVTGEPYEQYF	TGTGCCAGCAGCGTTACAGGCGAACCCTACGAGCAGTACTTC
TRBV2	-	TRBJ1-6	TRBD1	CASRGQSSYNSPLHF	TGTGCCAGCAGGGGACAGAGCTCCTATAATTCACCCCTCCACTTT